This entry lists 16 T cell receptor beta chains sequenced from one sample in a study of cytomegalovirus exposure and HLA in healthy donors. The assay was immunoSEQ multiplex PCR, and TCRdb's table has in-frame clones only and misses some. The sample shows under 200,000 clones, less than 90% of them seen only once. The sequenced sample consisted of PBMCs. The origin of the receptors is a woman in her 30s in good health and CMV-seronegative.

The chain combines TRBV5-8 with TRBJ1-5; no firm D call. The CDR3 spans 17 residues. V was shortened by 4 bases and J by 2 bases, with 19 bases between the two germline ends. Per germline, CDR1 SGHTS and CDR2 YDEGEE. The CDR3 reads CASSIGIGDSGNQPQHF. As DNA, the CDR3 is TGTGCCAGCAGCATTGGGATTGGGGATTCAGGCAATCAGCCCCAGCATTTT.

The gene calls are TRBV6-1 and TRBJ1-2, with D possibly matching TRBD1 (6 bases). V gave up 0 bases and J gave up 5 bases, with 13 bases separating them. This CDR3 region has 15 residues. Germline V lookup: CDR1 MNHNS, CDR2 SASEGT. The CDR3, as DNA: TGTGCCAGCAGTGAAGCCGGGGACATTCGATATGGCTACACCTTC. Translating gives CASSEAGDIRYGYTF.

This clone has at least ten counts. The rearrangement uses TRBV6-5 and TRBJ2-7, with D hard to call. CDR3 length: 13 residues. In germline, CDR1 is MNHEY, CDR2 SVGAGI. Trimming shortened V by 2 bases and J by 1 base, and 6 bases separated the two germline ends. The CDR3 sequence is CASSYAPSYEQYF. In DNA, the CDR3 is TGTGCCAGCAGTTACGCACCGTCCTACGAGCAGTACTTC.

This clone was counted a single time. The V and J genes are TRBV6-6 and TRBJ2-7; 13 bases match TRBD2. Germline CDR1 reads MNHNY; CDR2 reads SVGAGI (reference sequence). CDR3 length: 14 amino acids. The V gene end was trimmed by 8 bases and the J gene end by 4 bases; junction bases not matched to a gene: 5. The CDR3 DNA reads as TGTGCCAGCGGACTACTAGCGGGAGGGTACGAGCAGTACTTC. It specifies CASGLLAGGYEQYF.

The chain recombines TRBV27 with TRBJ1-4; D is undetermined. Deletions cut 3 bases from V and 7 bases from J, with 6 bases between. This CDR3 comprises 12 residues. Germline CDR1 is MNHEY and CDR2 is SMNVEV (reference sequence). The CDR3: CASSFRGEKLFF. The CDR3 nucleotides read TGTGCCAGCAGTTTTCGGGGTGAAAAACTGTTTTTT.

The chain carries TRBV5-5 and TRBJ2-7; 7 bases align to TRBD1. CDR1 SGHKS and CDR2 YYEKEE come from the germline V gene (reference sequence). V lost 4 bases to trimming and J lost 2 bases; unmatched junction nucleotides: 9. The CDR3 loop spans 15 amino acids. CDR3 sequence (DNA): TGTGCCAGCAGCCAGGGGGACGGAGGTACCTACGAGCAGTACTTC. The encoded protein is CASSQGDGGTYEQYF.

The chain carries TRBV5-4 and TRBJ2-7, with 11 bases fitting TRBD1. After removal of 3 bases from V and 2 bases from J, the junction contained 4 bases not matched to a gene. The germline gives CDR1 SGHNT, CDR2 YYREEE (reference sequence). The CDR3 totals 15 residues. The DNA of the CDR3 is TGTGCCAGCAGCTGGACAGGGGGCGCTACCTACGAGCAGTACTTC. As protein: CASSWTGGATYEQYF. The whole variable domain, filled in from reference TRBV5-4 and TRBJ2-7, reads ETGVTQSPTHLIKTRGQQVTLRCSSQSGHNTVSWYQQALGQGPQFIFQYYREEENGRGNFPPRFSGLQFPNYSSELNVNALELDDSALYLCASSWTGGATYEQYFGPGTRLTVT.

In this sample, this clone turned up a few times. The gene calls are TRBV11-2 and TRBJ2-1; TRBD2 aligns across 16 bases. Germline V gene lookup returns CDR1 SGHAT and CDR2 FQNNGV. After removal of 5 bases from V and 10 bases from J, the junction contained 8 bases not matched to a gene. This CDR3 region has 16 residues. CDR3 coding DNA: TGTGCCAGCAGCCCAGGGACTAGCGGGAGGGCGGGGGAGCAGTTCTTC. Translation gives CASSPGTSGRAGEQFF.

The chain employs TRBV29-1 and TRBJ1-2; the match to TRBD1 covers 9 bases. The trim removed 4 bases at V and 8 bases at J, leaving 8 bases unmatched. Germline V gives CDR1 SQVTM, CDR2 ANQGSEA. This CDR3 contains 13 residues. CDR3 bases: TGCAGCGTTGTTGCCTTGGGACAGGGAGGCTACACCTTC. Translating it yields CSVVALGQGGYTF. The full variable domain, in which reference TRBV29-1 and TRBJ1-2 provide the parts outside the CDR3, is SAVISQKPSRDICQRGTSLTIQCQVDSQVTMMFWYRQQPGQSLTLIATANQGSEATYESGFVIDKFPISRPNLTFSTLTVSNMSPEDSSIYLCSVVALGQGGYTFGSGTRLTVV.

This clone was seen a handful of times. The V and J genes are TRBV5-4 and TRBJ1-1; TRBD1 matches 9 bases. CDR3 length equals 14 residues. Germline V gene sequence: CDR1 SGHNT, CDR2 YYREEE (reference sequence). The ends lost 1 base at V and 4 bases at J; junction bases unmatched: 2. This chain's CDR3 is CASSLTTGGTEAFF. Written as DNA, the CDR3 is TGTGCCAGCAGCTTGACGACAGGGGGCACTGAAGCTTTCTTT.

The chain uses TRBV7-2 and TRBJ2-7, with TRBD1 matching over 10 bases. Germline lookup yields CDR1 SGHTA and CDR2 FQGNSA. The CDR3 runs to 15 residues. Trimming at V came to 3 bases and at J to 4 bases, leaving 6 bases not matched to a gene. The CDR3 nucleotides read TGTGCCAGCAGCTTTAAAGGGACAGGGGTATACGAGCAGTACTTC. Its translation: CASSFKGTGVYEQYF.

The V and J genes are TRBV11-3 and TRBJ2-5; 8 bases are shared with TRBD1. J was trimmed by 5 bases and V by 2 bases; bases with no gene match: 16. The CDR3 has 18 amino acids. CDR1 is SGHNT and CDR2 is YENEEA in the germline V gene. CDR3 sequence: CASSLFPTAGGEGETQYF. CDR3 nucleotide sequence: TGTGCCAGCAGCTTATTCCCGACCGCAGGGGGCGAGGGGGAGACCCAGTACTTC.

The V and J genes are TRBV9 and TRBJ1-6; maybe TRBD1 (5 bases). This CDR3 region has 13 residues. CDR1 is SGDLS, CDR2 YYNGEE, per germline. V lost 7 bases, J lost 4 bases, and 9 bases lay in between. This CDR3 reads CASAGRYNSPLHF. The CDR3 DNA sequence: TGTGCCAGCGCGGGACGGTATAATTCACCCCTCCACTTT.

J is TRBJ1-5 and V is TRBV7-2, with 9 bases identical to TRBD1. J was trimmed by 7 bases and V by 5 bases; bases with no gene match: 9. The germline V gene encodes CDR1 SGHTA and CDR2 FQGNSA. This CDR3 region has 15 residues. For the CDR3, the DNA is TGTGCCAGCAGCCTGGACAGGGGCGTAGGCCAGCCCCAGCATTTT. It is translated as CASSLDRGVGQPQHF.

The rearrangement joins TRBV7-2 to TRBJ1-3; D may be TRBD1 (6 bases). This CDR3 contains 14 residues. V was clipped by 1 base and J by 6 bases, with 10 bases between them. CDR1 is SGHTA and CDR2 is FQGNSA in the germline V gene. The CDR3, as DNA: TGTGCCAGCAGCTTAGACCAGGGGTTAAACACCATATATTTT. Residues: CASSLDQGLNTIYF.

The V and J genes are TRBV7-8 and TRBJ2-7; D possibly corresponds to TRBD1 (8 bases). Germline V gene lookup returns CDR1 SGHVS and CDR2 FQNEAQ. This CDR3 contains 15 residues. Between the trimmed V and J ends, which lost 4 bases and 5 bases, there was a span of 18 bases. The CDR3 coding sequence is TGTGCCAGCAGCTCCGGACAGGGACTAAGGGACGAGCAGTACTTC. Its protein is CASSSGQGLRDEQYF.